This T cell receptor beta chain was sequenced during a study of blood T cell repertoires in COVID-19. Across the whole study: COVID-19 samples, acute and convalescent, were from the United States, Italy and Spain. Nucleic acid was either cDNA or gDNA, and it came from T cells, B-cell-depleted T cells, or PBMCs.

J lost 1 base, V lost 6 bases, and 3 bases had no gene match. The germline gives CDR1 MDHEN, CDR2 SYDVKM. This CDR3 region has 14 residues. Followed over time, Seattle patients had been enrolled while infection was active. Original processing methods: Reference gene primer amplification in the assay estimated nucleated cell counts. Using immunoSEQ multiplex PCR, the repertoire was profiled, and TCRdb retains in-frame clones only, with some absent. For V, J and clone size, that table is used; D and trimming come from the DNA. The sample includes some 260,000 clones, over 70% of them seen just once. The chain couples TRBV28 to TRBJ2-7; 10 bases map to TRBD1. Sequencing was performed on peripheral blood. This clonotype was obtained from a woman between 65 and 79 years old with COVID-19, enrolled during active disease. In DNA, the CDR3 is TGTGCCAGCAGGGACAGGGGGAATTCCTACGAGCAGTACTTC. This translates into CASRDRGNSYEQYF.